These 13 T cell receptor beta chains originate from one sample sequenced in a study of T cell responses to AZD1222 COVID-19 vaccine. TCRdb's copy holds only in-frame clones and misses some; the assay was immunoSEQ multiplex PCR. Counted here are 100,000 to 150,000 clones, roughly nine tenths occurring once; the ten biggest clones make up around 30%. The source material was peripheral blood, sampled on day 0 of AZD1222 vaccination. These receptor sequences come from an adult in good health.

With respect to this clone: Other DNA sequences within the sample encode an identical CDR3. V and J are TRBV12-3 or TRBV12-4 and TRBJ1-5; D gene uncertain. Trimming shortened V by 1 base and J by 7 bases, and 5 bases separated the two germline ends. This CDR3 region has 12 residues. The CDR3, as DNA: TGTGCCAGCAGTTTAGTCGGGCAGCCCCAGCATTTT. Its translation: CASSLVGQPQHF.

The V and J genes are TRBV7-3 and TRBJ2-7; possibly TRBD1 for D (5 bases). V was clipped by 4 bases and J by 1 base, with 14 bases between them. The germline CDR1 and CDR2 sequences are SGHTA and FQGTGA. The CDR3 is made up of 15 amino acids. The CDR3 region is CASSSGGAGSYEQYF. In DNA, the CDR3 is TGTGCCAGCAGCTCTGGTGGGGCAGGGTCCTACGAGCAGTACTTC.

This clone was detected only once. This chain connects TRBV20-1 to TRBJ2-7; possibly TRBD1 for D (6 bases). CDR1 and CDR2 (germline): DFQATT, SNEGSKA (reference sequence). The CDR3 spans 12 residues. V lost 3 bases to trimming and J lost 3 bases, with 9 bases between them. The CDR3 sequence: CSASQGFYEQYF. CDR3 DNA: TGCAGTGCTAGTCAGGGGTTCTACGAGCAGTACTTC.

This chain joins TRBV29-1 and TRBJ2-3; the D gene is possibly TRBD1 (6 bases). The CDR3 runs to 13 residues. V was pared by 0 bases and J by 9 bases, with 13 bases between. CDR1 and CDR2 (germline): SQVTM, ANQGSEA. The CDR3 sequence is CSVEDPQGRTQYF. CDR3 in DNA: TGCAGCGTTGAAGACCCACAGGGAAGGACGCAGTATTTT.

The chain has TRBV10-3 and TRBJ2-5; TRBD2 matches 10 bases. The junction had 1 base not matched to a gene; V was cut back by 6 bases and J by 3 bases. CDR3 length equals 13 residues. Germline CDR1 ENHRY, CDR2 SYGVKD. This chain's CDR3 is CAIRGLAEETQYF. For the CDR3, the DNA is TGTGCCATCAGAGGACTAGCGGAAGAGACCCAGTACTTC.

CDR3 region: CASSQDASGSSYEQYF. In DNA form, the CDR3 reads TGTGCCAGCAGCCAAGATGCGAGCGGGAGCTCCTACGAGCAGTACTTC. The genes are TRBV4-2 and TRBJ2-7; 8 nucleotides align to TRBD2. Per germline, CDR1 LGHNA and CDR2 YNFKEQ. The V gene end was trimmed by 0 bases and the J gene end by 0 bases; junction bases not matched to a gene: 4. This CDR3 spans 16 amino acids.

The chain links TRBV30 to TRBJ1-1, with D maybe TRBD1 (5 bases). V was trimmed by 5 bases and J by 10 bases, leaving 14 bases between them. CDR1 and CDR2 from the germline V gene are GTSNPN and SVGIG (reference sequence). The CDR3 extends over 11 amino acids. In DNA, the CDR3 is TGTGCCTGGCATGGGGCGATCTTAGCTTTCTTT. This encodes CAWHGAILAFF.

As concerns this clone: One end of the junction is discordant with germline, which a read error may explain. The chain joins TRBV7-7 to TRBJ2-5; 10 bases are shared with TRBD2. The CDR3 is made up of 14 amino acids. Germline V gene data show CDR1 as SSHAT and CDR2 as FNYEAQ (reference sequence). The CDR3 nucleotides are TGTGCTAGCAGCCCCGGACTAGCGGAAGAGACCCAGTACTTC. It encodes CASSPGLAEETQYF.

The chain joins TRBV14 to TRBJ1-2; D gene uncertain. Germline V gene lookup returns CDR1 SGHDN and CDR2 FVKESK. V lost 3 bases and J lost 8, with 13 bases in between. This CDR3 spans 13 amino acids. The CDR3 region has the DNA TGTGCCAGCAGCCATCGGACGACGGTCGGCTACACCTTC. Translated, it gives CASSHRTTVGYTF.

This chain joins TRBV18 and TRBJ1-2, with TRBD1 as a possible D gene (5 bases). Trimming took off 0 bases at V and 8 bases at J, with 16 bases between the two ends. Germline assignment: CDR1 KGHSH and CDR2 LQKENI. This CDR3 contains 15 residues. The CDR3 DNA is TGTGCCAGCTCACCACCGCCCCAGGGTTCTCGGGGCTACACCTTC. It specifies CASSPPPQGSRGYTF. Full variable domain (outside the CDR3, taken from reference TRBV18 and TRBJ1-2): NAGVMQNPRHLVRRRGQEARLRCSPMKGHSHVYWYRQLPEEGLKFMVYLQKENIIDESGMPKERFSAEFPKEGPSILRIQQVVRGDSAAYFCASSPPPQGSRGYTFGSGTRLTVV.

The chain carries TRBV12-3 or TRBV12-4 and TRBJ2-3; D is unclear. The CDR3 extends over 12 amino acids. V was cut by 7 bases and J by 3 bases, with 8 bases left in between. The CDR3 region has the DNA TGTGCCAGCACTTCGAGAACAGATACGCAGTATTTT. Amino acid sequence: CASTSRTDTQYF.

On this clone: A junction boundary mismatches the germline segment, possibly from a read error. This sequence joins TRBV5-1 and TRBJ2-5, with 8 positions matching TRBD1. The V gene's germline CDR1 is SGHRS and CDR2 YFSETQ. The CDR3 has 16 amino acids. The CDR3 spells CASSFGQGADQGTQYF. CDR3 in DNA: TGCGCCAGCAGCTTCGGACAGGGAGCCGACCAAGGGACCCAGTACTTC.

J is TRBJ1-6 and V is TRBV15; no reliable D call. The CDR3 sequence is 15 residues long. V was trimmed by 0 bases and J by 10 bases, leaving 13 bases between them. From germline, CDR1 is LNHNV and CDR2 YYDKDF (reference sequence). The CDR3 bases are TGTGCCACCAGCAGAGAGACCGTCGTCCGATCACCCCTCCACTTT. It is translated as CATSRETVVRSPLHF.